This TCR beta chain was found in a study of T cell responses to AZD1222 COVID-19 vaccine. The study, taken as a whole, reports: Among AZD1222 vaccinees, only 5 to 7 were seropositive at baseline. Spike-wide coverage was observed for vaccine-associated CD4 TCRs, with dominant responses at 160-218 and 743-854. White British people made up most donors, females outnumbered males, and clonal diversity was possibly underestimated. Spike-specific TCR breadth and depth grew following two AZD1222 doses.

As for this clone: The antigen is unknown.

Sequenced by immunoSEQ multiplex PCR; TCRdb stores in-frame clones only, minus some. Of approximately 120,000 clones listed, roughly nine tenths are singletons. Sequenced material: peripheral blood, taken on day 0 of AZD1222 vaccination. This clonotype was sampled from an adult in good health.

CDR3 DNA sequence: TGCAGTGCTAGTAAGTCGGGGGCGTGGAGCGCTGAAGCTTTCTTT. Translated: CSASKSGAWSAEAFF. V and J are TRBV20-1 and TRBJ1-1; a weak D match, TRBD1 (6 bases). The CDR3 length is 15 residues. Germline-derived CDR1 and CDR2 are DFQATT and SNEGSKA (reference sequence). V shed 3 bases and J shed 6 bases, with 20 bases lying between them.